The T cell receptor beta chain under discussion was sequenced for a study of T cells in Graves' hyperthyroidism and ophthalmopathy (dated by TCRdb to the late 2010s). Regarding the complete study: Peripheral blood was sampled at the time of initial diagnosis, prior to any treatment. A discovery cohort of about a hundred patients, fewer than 50 with Graves' ophthalmopathy and about 58 with stable Graves' hyperthyroidism, was used to find distinguishing TCR V-J signatures. Prospective prediction of ophthalmopathy was tested in an independent validation cohort of fewer than 20 hyperthyroidism patients and 15 to 17 patients who later progressed to ophthalmopathy. For training and testing, the 100 patients in the discovery cohort were randomly divided in a 7:3 ratio. The study also compared thyroid tissue and blood T-cell repertoires from a handful of Graves' hyperthyroidism patients. Following sampling, methimazole starting at 30 mg daily was given to hyperthyroidism patients, and high-dose intravenous methylprednisolone was given to ophthalmopathy patients. TCR Vbeta CDR3 sequencing of 120 to 150 peripheral blood samples (roughly 43 ophthalmopathy, around 80 hyperthyroidism and around 17 progressor patients) is reported in the paper.

For CDR1 and CDR2, the germline V gene lists SNHLY and FYNNEI. V trim: 7 bases; J trim: 5 bases; unmatched bases: 12. The CDR3 numbers 15 residues from cysteine through phenylalanine. Only the CDR3 portion is preserved as DNA: 45 bases, with reading frame beginning at the first base. Amplification of TCR beta CDR3 regions was carried out from RNA transcripts. The TCR CDR3 was subjected to a first round of RT-PCR using the HTBI primer set and the Qiagen OneStep RT-PCR kit. The libraries were constructed in a second round of multiplex PCR and then size-selected and purified. Sequencing of the libraries was done on an Illumina HiSeq2000 using paired-end 100 bp reads. On the authors' methods: SOAPnuke was used to process the raw data, with reads discarded if the reads contained adapters or uncalled bases, had a mean Phred below 15, or lacked an exact constant-primer or identifier match. High-quality paired reads were merged with COPE v1.2.5, and unique nucleotide sequences were defined as clonotypes. MiTCR v1.1 was used to align the clonotypes against IMGT TRBV, TRBD and TRBJ reference segments. The analysis included only V-J combinations with a frequency above 0.0001, which together covered more than 98% of the repertoires. A TCS score was defined as the ratio of F50 (clonal expansion) to E x V (chaos), with BLOSUM62-based TCRdist applied between CDR3 peptides within each V-J. Welch's t-statistics and random forest reduced several hundred V-J features to 13, which were used in a naive Bayes classifier (R e1071). The public reads were run again by TCRdb, first through fastp at Q25 and then through MiXCR, and only productive beta chains were kept. Each entry merges the rows of one CDR3 protein and shows their most common DNA and genes. These V and J calls are TCRdb output, not the study's own analysis. The sample has around 520,000 distinct CDR3 sequences on record, about 24% of them singletons. The top ten constitute 10% to 12% of the sample.

In the case of this clonotype: The antigen it recognizes is unknown. Within one base of it there is no much larger clone, and no base qualities were kept.

In the ophthalmopathy patients, disease was moderately to severely active, with a Clinical Activity Score of 3 or more, a NOSPECS grade of 4 or more, and a duration of less than 3 months. Exclusion was applied to patients with uncontrolled infections, other autoimmune diseases, pregnancy or lactation. Diagnoses were established on the basis of clinical symptoms, serum thyroxine and TRAb, thyroid ultrasound, and orbital computed tomography. Ficoll-Paque density gradient centrifugation was used to isolate PBMCs from about 10 ml of fresh peripheral blood. Trizol reagent was used to extract total RNA, and RNA quality was then checked on an Agilent 2100 Bioanalyzer. Results the study describes overall, beyond this receptor: In validation, progression to ophthalmopathy was predicted by the model with 70.59% sensitivity and 72% to 85% specificity, a median of around 6.5 months before onset. No statistical method was used to set the sample size in advance, and investigators knew the group allocation. Blood samples also contained most of the expanded thyroid clonotypes (frequency above 0.001), which suggests that blood repertoires may reflect thyroid immune responses. In cross-validation, a model built on a 13 V-J signature told ophthalmopathy apart from stable hyperthyroidism with less than 90% sensitivity and around 83% specificity, and in testing the same model reached 80%/75%.

The receptor comes from a young woman with Graves' ophthalmopathy. The rearranged chain carries TRBV2 and TRBJ2-5, with 8 bases matching TRBD2. Sequencing was done on a sample of blood. CDR3 reads: CASTHSGVRLETQYF. The nucleotide sequence is TGTGCCAGCACCCATAGCGGGGTAAGGTTGGAGACCCAGTACTTC.